This TCR beta chain is drawn from a study of cytomegalovirus exposure and HLA in healthy donors. Regarding this clone: Its cognate antigen is unknown.

Both 60 Vbeta primers and 13 Jbeta primers went into the PCR. TCRdb's table, derived via immunoSEQ multiplex PCR, lists solely in-frame clones and lacks some. The repertoire holds around 100,000 clones, with around 64% as singletons. Study-wide results and limits: In an earlier analysis, in approximately 570 donors, most V segments appeared productive either ~87% or ~30% of the time. Certain sequence variants were highly shared and formed a cluster, and this cluster was likely a sequencing artifact.

The CDR3 length is 18 residues. The germline gives CDR1 MRHNA, CDR2 SNTAGT. Trimming cost V 3 bases and J 0 bases; bases outside gene matches: 14. The specimen sequenced was PBMCs. This TCR derives from a man younger than 40 in good health and CMV-seropositive. The rearrangement uses TRBV6-4 and TRBJ2-7; 7 nucleotides agree with TRBD2. CDR3 amino acids: CASSDSKLEGGSSYEQYV. The CDR3 DNA is TGTGCCAGCAGTGATTCTAAACTAGAGGGAGGGAGCTCCTACGAGCAGTACGTC.